Following are 32 T cell receptor beta chains from one sample sequenced in a study of regulatory T cells in long-lasting Graves disease. CDR3 regions were amplified by Arm-PCR using iRepertoire HTBI primers to build TCR beta libraries. TCRdb passed the multiplex PCR reads through MiXCR, listing each CDR3 protein once. The sample shows about 660,000 distinct CDR3 sequences, around 30% of them seen only once. As to time point: persistent/refractory GD, antithyroid drugs over 5 years with positive TRAb. The TCR library was made from RNA that had been extracted from PBMCs in TRIzol. Sequenced here: peripheral blood mononuclear cells (PBMCs), sampled when the disease was refractory, from a patient treated with antithyroid drugs. The receptors derive from a female donor with Graves disease.

The chain combines TRBV28 with TRBJ1-5; 7 positions agree with TRBD1. Germline V lookup: CDR1 MDHEN, CDR2 SYDVKM. This CDR3 comprises 14 residues. V shed 10 bases and J 1 base; nucleotides not matched to a gene: 7. The CDR3 coding sequence is TGTGCCAACCAACCGGGACAGAGCAATCAGCCCCAGCATTTT. Its protein product is CANQPGQSNQPQHF.

CDR3 protein: CAIGTSPGTSNFYEQYF. For the CDR3, the DNA is TGTGCCATCGGGACAAGCCCCGGGACTAGCAATTTCTACGAGCAGTACTTC. This chain links TRBV10-3 with TRBJ2-7; 9 bases line up with TRBD2. The V gene's germline CDR1 is ENHRY and CDR2 SYGVKD. This CDR3 region has 17 residues. After removal of 8 bases from V and 3 bases from J, the junction contained 17 bases not matched to a gene.

This clonotype has a count of ten or more. This chain uses TRBV7-9 with TRBJ1-5, with D perhaps TRBD1 (6 bases). CDR3 size: 15 residues. Germline CDR1 is SEHNR and CDR2 is FQNEAQ (reference sequence). The germline V and J ends were trimmed by 1 base and 0 bases, with 7 bases remaining between them. The CDR3 loop reads CASSLGTDSNQPQHF. Here the CDR3 DNA reads TGTGCCAGCAGCTTAGGGACAGATAGCAATCAGCCCCAGCATTTT.

The chain employs TRBV6-1 and TRBJ1-5; D gene unclear. From germline, CDR1 is MNHNS and CDR2 SASEGT. Trimming left V 7 bases short and J 0 bases short, with 10 bases between. The CDR3 is made up of 14 amino acids. CDR3 nucleotide sequence: TGTGCCAGCACGCTAGAGGATAGCAATCAGCCCCAGCATTTT. Protein: CASTLEDSNQPQHF.

This clonotype was observed a few times. The junction does not match germline at one end; this may be a read error. The rearrangement joins TRBV6-4 to TRBJ1-2; no clear D gene. This CDR3 contains 15 residues. Germline loops: CDR1 MRHNA, CDR2 SNTAGT. Here the CDR3 DNA reads TGTGCCAGCAGTTACTCTGACGGCCCCCGCTATGGCTACACCTTC. Its protein product is CASSYSDGPRYGYTF.

The CDR3: CASSTRIMNTEAFF. The CDR3 bases are TGTGCCAGCAGCACCAGAATCATGAACACTGAAGCTTTCTTT. The rearrangement uses TRBV7-9 and TRBJ1-1; no clear D. Per germline, CDR1 SEHNR and CDR2 FQNEAQ (reference sequence). The CDR3 contains 14 residues. Trimming removed 5 bases from V and 0 bases from J, with 10 bases in between.

The gene calls are TRBV19 and TRBJ1-5; TRBD1 is a possible D gene (5 bases). The CDR3 covers 16 residues. Germline CDR1 and CDR2: LNHDA and SQIVND (reference sequence). Trimming shortened V by 4 bases and J by 5 bases, and 18 bases separated the two germline ends. This CDR3 is CASSTWDGRRDQPQHF. In nucleotides, the CDR3 is TGTGCCAGTAGTACGTGGGACGGTAGGAGGGATCAGCCCCAGCATTTT.

This clonotype was observed a handful of times. The chain joins TRBV7-2 to TRBJ2-7, with TRBD2 matching 10 bases. The CDR3 loop spans 15 amino acids. Germline V gene lookup returns CDR1 SGHTA and CDR2 FQGNSA. V lost 1 base and J lost 3; bases outside the gene matches: 3. The CDR3 DNA follows: TGTGCCAGCAGCTTAGACCTAGCGGGGGACTACGAGCAGTACTTC. This encodes CASSLDLAGDYEQYF.

The table lists this clonotype with a few counts. This chain connects TRBV6-1 to TRBJ2-4; 8 bases line up with TRBD1. The CDR3 sequence is 18 residues long. Trimming took 7 bases from V and 1 from J; bases not matched to a gene: 15. Looked up from germline, CDR1 is MNHNS and CDR2 is SASEGT. CDR3 protein: CASTTRPGGSGAKNIQYF. Here the CDR3 DNA reads TGTGCCAGCACCACACGGCCAGGGGGCAGTGGGGCCAAAAACATTCAGTACTTC.

The CDR3 sequence is CASRPGTGYYGYTF. The CDR3 bases are TGTGCCAGCAGACCCGGGACAGGTTACTATGGCTACACCTTC. The chain combines TRBV12-3 or TRBV12-4 with TRBJ1-2, with TRBD1 matching 8 bases. With V trimmed by 6 bases and J by 3 bases, 6 bases remained unmatched. This CDR3 is built from 14 residues.

The rearrangement uses TRBV5-1 and TRBJ1-4; D might be TRBD1 (5 bases). V lost 4 bases to trimming and J lost 6 bases, with 13 bases between them. This CDR3 has 14 amino acids. Per germline, CDR1 SGHRS and CDR2 YFSETQ. In nucleotides, the CDR3 is TGCGCCAGCAGCCCGGGGCCTTCCTATGAAAAACTGTTTTTT. It translates to CASSPGPSYEKLFF.

The chain is built from TRBV6-1 and TRBJ1-4; weak D call: TRBD1 (5 bases). Trimming pared 1 base from V and 4 bases from J, leaving 13 bases between. This CDR3 contains 16 residues. Germline CDR1 is MNHNS and CDR2 is SASEGT. CDR3: CASSEGGYSVNEKLFF. DNA for the CDR3: TGTGCCAGCAGTGAAGGGGGCTACAGCGTTAATGAAAAACTGTTTTTT.

The chain joins TRBV6-2 or TRBV6-3 to TRBJ1-3; D gene ambiguous. Germline CDR1 is MNHEY and CDR2 is SVGEGT. V lost 9 bases to trimming and J lost 1 base, with 13 bases between them. This CDR3 spans 14 amino acids. The CDR3 nucleotides read TGTGCCAGTGGGAACGGACGATCTGGAAACACCATATATTTT. Residues: CASGNGRSGNTIYF.

There are a few counts of this clonotype. The chain employs TRBV5-1 and TRBJ1-2; unclear D gene. V lost 0 bases and J 6 bases, leaving 12 bases between the germline ends. The CDR3 totals 14 residues. Germline V gene sequence: CDR1 SGHRS, CDR2 YFSETQ. The CDR3 sequence: CASSLGGPSDGYTF. DNA of the CDR3: TGCGCCAGCAGCTTGGGAGGCCCTTCGGATGGCTACACCTTC.

This chain joins TRBV19 and TRBJ2-7; TRBD2 aligns across 8 bases. Germline V gene data show CDR1 as LNHDA and CDR2 as SQIVND (reference sequence). This CDR3 is 14 amino acids long. J lost 4 bases, V lost 5 bases, and 7 bases had no gene match. The CDR3 region has the DNA TGTGCCAGTAGTCATGGCGGGAGGCTTTACGAGCAGTACTTC. Translation: CASSHGGRLYEQYF.

The chain links TRBV12-3 or TRBV12-4 to TRBJ2-2; 14 bases agree with TRBD2. The CDR3 loop spans 18 amino acids. After removal of 5 bases from V and 3 bases from J, the junction contained 8 bases not matched to a gene. The CDR3 spells CASSPRTSGRSYTGELFF. The CDR3 nucleotides are TGTGCCAGCAGTCCTCGGACTAGCGGGAGGTCATACACCGGGGAGCTGTTTTTT.

A word on this clonotype: A far larger clone is just one base off, so this is likely a read error. The CDR3 loop reads CASSFGQLTYEQFF. The CDR3 bases are TGTGCCAGCAGTTTTGGACAACTTACCTACGAGCAGTTCTTC. The V call is TRBV12-3 or TRBV12-4, the J call TRBJ2-1; tentatively, D is TRBD1 (5 bases). There are 14 residues in the CDR3. Trimming shortened V by 3 bases and J by 10 bases, and 16 bases separated the two germline ends.

This clonotype showed up many times. V is TRBV6-1 and J is TRBJ1-4, with D unresolved. The CDR3 length is 14 residues. V lost 0 bases and J 8 bases, leaving 10 bases between the germline ends. Germline V lookup: CDR1 MNHNS, CDR2 SASEGT. Here the CDR3 reads CASSEAVGMEKLFF. CDR3 bases: TGTGCCAGCAGTGAAGCGGTGGGGATGGAAAAACTGTTTTTT.

This clonotype was recorded many times. The chain recombines TRBV6-1 with TRBJ2-7, with 9 bases fitting TRBD1. CDR3 length: 14 residues. Germline loops: CDR1 MNHNS, CDR2 SASEGT. J gave up 6 bases and V 5 bases, and 8 bases lay outside the gene matches. CDR3 coding DNA: TGTGCCAGCAGTAAAAGGACAGGGGCGCCCGAGCAGTACTTC. Translation: CASSKRTGAPEQYF.

In its sample, this clonotype was seen a few times. The chain recombines TRBV19 with TRBJ1-2; the D is unclear. Trimming shortened V by 8 bases and J by 7 bases, and 14 bases separated the two germline ends. The CDR3 covers 12 residues. Per germline, CDR1 LNHDA and CDR2 SQIVND (reference sequence). The DNA of the CDR3 is TGTGCCAGTGGCTTATGGGCTTTTGGCTACACCTTC. The encoded protein is CASGLWAFGYTF.

Of note for this clonotype: A read error may produce the germline difference seen at one junction end. This sequence joins TRBV12-3 or TRBV12-4 and TRBJ1-5; TRBD1 aligns across 9 bases. The CDR3 contains 14 residues. CDR3 region: CASSPTGGNRPQHF. CDR3 coding DNA: TGTGCCAGCAGCCCTACAGGGGGCAATCGGCCCCAGCATTTT.

In this sample, this clonotype turned up many times. The chain combines TRBV27 with TRBJ1-5, with D unclear. The germline V and J ends were trimmed by 0 bases and 4 bases, with 10 bases remaining between them. This CDR3 spans 15 amino acids. Germline loops: CDR1 MNHEY, CDR2 SMNVEV (reference sequence). CDR3 sequence: CASSLSSGKNQPQHF. For the CDR3, the DNA is TGTGCCAGCAGTTTATCTTCGGGAAAGAATCAGCCCCAGCATTTT.

The rearrangement joins TRBV29-1 to TRBJ1-1; D remains ambiguous. CDR1 and CDR2 from the germline V gene are SQVTM and ANQGSEA. Between the trimmed V and J ends, which lost 4 bases and 8 bases, there was a span of 17 bases. The CDR3 totals 13 residues. The CDR3 DNA reads TGCAGCGTTGTGCGGTATAAGGGTGAAGAAGCTTTCTTT. Encoded protein: CSVVRYKGEEAFF.

The chain carries TRBV12-3 or TRBV12-4 and TRBJ1-5; D remains unclear. This CDR3 spans 11 amino acids. The ends were cut back, 6 bases at V and 12 bases at J, with 12 bases in the middle. The CDR3 protein is CASRGIALQHF. The CDR3 DNA sequence: TGTGCCAGCAGAGGCATCGCGCTCCAGCATTTT.

The rearrangement joins TRBV7-3 to TRBJ2-7, with 8 positions matching TRBD2. The germline CDR1 and CDR2 sequences are SGHTA and FQGTGA. With V trimmed by 4 bases and J by 2 bases, 7 bases remained unmatched. The CDR3 covers 15 residues. The CDR3 nucleotides are TGTGCCAGCAGCTCAGAAGCGGGAGTCCCCTACGAGCAGTACTTC. The encoded protein is CASSSEAGVPYEQYF. Full variable domain (missing parts from reference TRBV7-3 and TRBJ2-7): GAGVSQTPSNKVTEKGKYVELRCDPISGHTALYWYRQSLGQGPEFLIYFQGTGAADDSGLPNDRFFAVRPEGSVSTLKIQRTERGDSAVYLCASSSEAGVPYEQYFGPGTRLTVT.

This clonotype was seen once. One junction end does not reproduce the germline sequence, and a read error may be involved. This chain connects TRBV6-5 to TRBJ2-7, with 9 bases that match TRBD1. This CDR3 has 17 residues. Germline assignment: CDR1 MNHEY and CDR2 SVGAGI. CDR3 loop: CASSHSTGTGSSYEQYF. The CDR3 DNA follows: TGTGCCAGCAGTCACTCCACCGGGACAGGGTCATCCTACGAGCAGTACTTC.

A note on this clonotype: A much larger clonotype is one base distant, so this may be a read error. Given the absence of the conserved phenylalanine or tryptophan at the CDR3 end, a read error is likely. V gene TRBV6-5 combines with J gene TRBJ1-1; D is possibly TRBD1 (5 bases). The germline V gene has CDR1 MNHEY and CDR2 SVGAGI. The germline V and J ends were trimmed by 3 bases and 2 bases, with 16 bases remaining between them. The CDR3 runs 16 residues. CDR3 region: CASSYNPRQLNTEAFL. The CDR3 bases are TGTGCCAGCAGTTATAACCCTCGACAGCTTAACACTGAAGCTTTCCTT.

V gene TRBV29-1 combines with J gene TRBJ2-4; D unresolved. CDR3 length: 12 amino acids. Deletions cut 6 bases from V and 0 bases from J, with 6 bases between. The germline V gene encodes CDR1 SQVTM and CDR2 ANQGSEA. CDR3 in amino acids: CSVEIAKNIQYF. The CDR3 nucleotides are TGCAGCGTGGAAATAGCCAAAAACATTCAGTACTTC.

The chain couples TRBV2 to TRBJ1-5; 8 nucleotides match TRBD1. The CDR3 spans 14 residues. Germline CDR1 SNHLY, CDR2 FYNNEI. The J segment lost 11 bases and the V segment lost 4 bases, leaving 10 bases of the junction unmatched. CDR3 DNA sequence: TGTGCCAGCAGTGGACCCCAGGGGGCTTCGTCCCAGCATTTT. As protein: CASSGPQGASSQHF.

The chain recombines TRBV5-5 with TRBJ1-2; D perhaps matches TRBD1 (6 bases). With 4 bases removed from V and 0 bases from J, the gap between germline ends came to 16 bases. Germline assignment: CDR1 SGHKS and CDR2 YYEKEE (reference sequence). This CDR3 region has 16 residues. CDR3 nucleotides: TGTGCCAGCAGCCTGGAAGGGGGTCGGGCTAACTATGGCTACACCTTC. This gives the protein CASSLEGGRANYGYTF.

This clonotype came up a few times. The gene calls are TRBV28 and TRBJ1-4; possible D gene TRBD1, 6 bases. V was cut by 1 base and J by 7 bases, with 16 bases left in between. The germline gives CDR1 MDHEN, CDR2 SYDVKM. The CDR3 sequence is 16 residues long. CDR3 region: CASSLSTGKGSEKLFF. CDR3 coding DNA: TGTGCCAGCAGTTTATCTACAGGGAAGGGGAGTGAAAAACTGTTTTTT.

This clonotype was observed many times. The genes are TRBV28 and TRBJ1-4, with D maybe TRBD1 (5 bases). V lost 6 bases and J 0 bases, leaving 11 bases between the germline ends. Germline V gene data show CDR1 as MDHEN and CDR2 as SYDVKM. This CDR3 comprises 15 residues. Here the CDR3 reads CASRLTVATNEKLFF. The CDR3 region has the DNA TGTGCCAGCAGGTTGACAGTTGCAACTAATGAAAAACTGTTTTTT.